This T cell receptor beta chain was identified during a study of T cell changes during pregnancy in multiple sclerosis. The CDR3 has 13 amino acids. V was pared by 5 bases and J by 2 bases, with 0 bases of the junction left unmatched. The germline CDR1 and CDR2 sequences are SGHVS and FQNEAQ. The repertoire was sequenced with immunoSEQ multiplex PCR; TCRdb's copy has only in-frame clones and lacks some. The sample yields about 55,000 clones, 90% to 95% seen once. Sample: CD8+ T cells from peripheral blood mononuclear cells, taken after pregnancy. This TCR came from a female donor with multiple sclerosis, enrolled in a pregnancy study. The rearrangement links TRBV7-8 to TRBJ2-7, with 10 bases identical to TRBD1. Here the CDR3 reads CASSGTGAYEQYF. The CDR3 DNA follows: TGTGCCAGCAGCGGGACAGGGGCCTACGAGCAGTACTTC.